The present entry profiles one TCR beta chain with its context. This clone has more than one count but fewer than ten. This receptor's antigen is unknown. The input lacks base qualities; no much larger clone sits a single base away. Spanning cysteine to phenylalanine, the CDR3 consists of 16 amino acids. The sequence is cut down to CDR3 DNA, 48 bases in frame from base 1. These data come from a study of blood T cell repertoires in COVID-19 (dated by TCRdb to the early 2020s). Some background on the complete study: The collaborator samples originated in the United States, Italy and Spain and spanned the acute and convalescent phases of COVID-19. The prospective study material was composed of cDNA or gDNA derived from T cells, B-cell-depleted T cells, or PBMCs. Subjects who had been exposed to COVID-19, were actively infected with it, or had recovered from it provided the deeply sampled blood TCRbeta repertoires that made up the dataset. The repertoires were made available in a free public database intended to serve as a resource for research on the immune response to SARS-CoV-2. The samples were drawn from the first 160 participants of the ongoing ImmuneRACE study and from 1,254 subjects provided by 6 global collaborators. Sample metadata almost always included a de-identified subject ID, COVID-19 status, age in years and sex. Where available, HLA class I and class II types were taken from metadata supplied by the sample provider and were not determined by assay-based typing.

Whole blood was collected in K2EDTA tubes by collaborating institutions according to the institutions' own protocols. Collaborator samples were shipped for TCRbeta analysis as frozen whole blood, isolated PBMCs, or DNA extracted from either sample type. Summary of the overall study and its limitations: The quantity of clinical and demographic metadata differed by source and by participant and was supplied without curation.

TCRbeta CDR3 regions were amplified from genomic DNA using the immunoSEQ Assay, a bias-controlled multiplex PCR. The study's processing was this. Within the assay, amplification of reference gene primers was used to estimate how many nucleated cells each sample contained. To quantify the absolute abundance of each unique TCRbeta CDR3 rearrangement, sequence reads were collapsed and filtered. For each sample, productive Simpson clonality was calculated as the square root of Simpson's diversity index over productive rearrangements. TCRdb limited this immuneACCESS table to in-frame rearrangements with V and J called. A share of clones is missing; checked studies link under half to unresolved V genes, and the rest is unexplained. V, J and clone size reflect that table, while D and trimming were determined from the DNA. The sample profile shows some 350,000 clones; around 87% of them were found once. 3% of the sample goes to the ten largest clones.

The chain is made from TRBV21-1 and TRBJ1-4. TRBV21-1 is shown as a pseudogene. The receptor was isolated from a human donor in a cohort sampled during active COVID-19. The sequenced material came from peripheral blood. The nucleotides are TGTGCCAGCAGCAAATTTATCGCTACAACTAATGAAAAACTGTTTTTT. The encoded protein is CASSKFIATTNEKLFF.